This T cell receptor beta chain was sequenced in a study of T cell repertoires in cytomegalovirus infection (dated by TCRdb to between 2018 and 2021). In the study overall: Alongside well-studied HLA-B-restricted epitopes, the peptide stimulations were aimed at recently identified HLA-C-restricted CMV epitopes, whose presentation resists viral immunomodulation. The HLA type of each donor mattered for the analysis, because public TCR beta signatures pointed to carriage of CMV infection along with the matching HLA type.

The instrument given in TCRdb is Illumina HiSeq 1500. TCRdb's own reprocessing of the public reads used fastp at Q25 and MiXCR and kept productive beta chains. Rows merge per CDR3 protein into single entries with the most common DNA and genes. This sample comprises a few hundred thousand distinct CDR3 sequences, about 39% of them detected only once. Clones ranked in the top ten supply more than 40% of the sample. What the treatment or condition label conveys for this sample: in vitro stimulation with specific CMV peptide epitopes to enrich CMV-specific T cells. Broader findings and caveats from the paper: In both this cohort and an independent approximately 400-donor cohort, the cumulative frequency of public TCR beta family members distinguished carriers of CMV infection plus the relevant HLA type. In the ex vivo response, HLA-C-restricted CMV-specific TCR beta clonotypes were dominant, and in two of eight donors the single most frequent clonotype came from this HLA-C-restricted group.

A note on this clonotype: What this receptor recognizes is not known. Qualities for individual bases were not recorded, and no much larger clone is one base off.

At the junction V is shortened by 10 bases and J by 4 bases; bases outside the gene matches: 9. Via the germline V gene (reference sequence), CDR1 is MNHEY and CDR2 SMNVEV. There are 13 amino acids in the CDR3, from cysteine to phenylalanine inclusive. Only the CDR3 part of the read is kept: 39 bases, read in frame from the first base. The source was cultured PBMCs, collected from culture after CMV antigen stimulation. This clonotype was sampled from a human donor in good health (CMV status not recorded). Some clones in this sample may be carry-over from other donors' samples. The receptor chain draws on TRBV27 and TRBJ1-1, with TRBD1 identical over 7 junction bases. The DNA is TGTGCCACCCAGTACAGGGGAGGCACTGAAGCTTTCTTT. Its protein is CATQYRGGTEAFF.